This entry is about one T cell receptor (beta chain). Its antigen remains unknown. These data belong to a study of T cell responses to AZD1222 COVID-19 vaccine. The study's findings and limits: CD4 TCRs associated with vaccination spanned spike, dominating at 160-218 and 743-854. Possibly, clonal diversity was underestimated; donors were largely white British and included more females. Reports say nearly half of spike-specific TCRs go after unmutated variant regions.

The ends lost 4 bases at V and 1 base at J; junction bases unmatched: 5. Germline CDR1 and CDR2: SGHNT and YYREEE (reference sequence). The CDR3 is made up of 15 amino acids. The table came from immunoSEQ multiplex PCR; TCRdb's copy has only in-frame clones and leaves some out. The table records some 130,000 clones, approximately 85% of them present only once. This clonotype originated in an adult in good health. The sample was peripheral blood, taken on day 0 of AZD1222 vaccination. V and J are TRBV5-4 and TRBJ2-7; 10 nucleotides agree with TRBD2. For the CDR3, the DNA is TGTGCCAGCAGCCTTAGGACTAGCGGATCCTACGAGCAGTACTTC. Translation: CASSLRTSGSYEQYF.